This T cell receptor (beta chain) originates from a study of cytomegalovirus exposure and HLA in healthy donors. Amplification used 60 Vbeta primers and 13 Jbeta primers. This table comes from immunoSEQ multiplex PCR, and its TCRdb copy is limited to in-frame clones, with some not included. The sample has around 150,000 clones, approximately 86% seen once. This clone occurred once. Its antigen is not identified. The CDR3 loop spans 14 amino acids. Trimming removed 6 bases at V and 5 bases at J, with 16 bases between. Per germline, CDR1 MDHEN and CDR2 SYDVKM. Study-wide points: By a later analysis, the bulk of CMV-associated TCR beta chains appeared HLA-restricted. Donors were assumed by presence/absence analyses to have roughly uniform sequencing depth.

The material sequenced was PBMCs. The sequence derives from a woman younger than 30 in good health and CMV-seronegative. The V and J genes are TRBV28 and TRBJ1-2; weak D call: TRBD1 (6 bases). CDR3 amino acids: CASRSGRGWYGYTF. The CDR3 DNA reads TGTGCCAGCAGATCGGGCAGGGGCTGGTATGGCTACACCTTC.